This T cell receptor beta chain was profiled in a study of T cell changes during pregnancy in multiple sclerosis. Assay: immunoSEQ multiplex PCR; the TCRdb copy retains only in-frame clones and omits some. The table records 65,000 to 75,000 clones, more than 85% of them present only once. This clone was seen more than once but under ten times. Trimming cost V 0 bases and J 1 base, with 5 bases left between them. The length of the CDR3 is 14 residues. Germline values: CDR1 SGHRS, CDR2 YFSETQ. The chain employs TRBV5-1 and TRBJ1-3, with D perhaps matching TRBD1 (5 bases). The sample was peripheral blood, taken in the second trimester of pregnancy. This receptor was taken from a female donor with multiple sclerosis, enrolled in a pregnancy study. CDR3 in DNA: TGCGCCAGCAGCTTGGCAGGGTCTGGAAACACCATATATTTT. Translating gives CASSLAGSGNTIYF.